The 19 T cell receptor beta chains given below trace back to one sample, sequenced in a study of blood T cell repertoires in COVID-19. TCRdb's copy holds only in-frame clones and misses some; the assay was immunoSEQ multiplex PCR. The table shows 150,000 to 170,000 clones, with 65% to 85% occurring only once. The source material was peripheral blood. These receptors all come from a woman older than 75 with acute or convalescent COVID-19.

The CDR3 DNA sequence: TGTGCCAGCAGTTACCTCCCCGGACAGGGGGAGGTTGGCTACACCTTC. This sequence encodes CASSYLPGQGEVGYTF. The V call is TRBV6-5, the J call TRBJ1-2, with TRBD1 matching over 10 bases. J lost 7 bases, V lost 2 bases, and 10 bases had no gene match. The germline gives CDR1 MNHEY, CDR2 SVGAGI. This CDR3 is built from 16 residues.

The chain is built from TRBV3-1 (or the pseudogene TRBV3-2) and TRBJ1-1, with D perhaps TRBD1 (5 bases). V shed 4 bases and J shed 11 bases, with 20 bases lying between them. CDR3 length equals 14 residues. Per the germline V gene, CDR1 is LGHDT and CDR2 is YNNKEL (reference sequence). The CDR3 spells CASSLDGARGWAFF. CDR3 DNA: TGTGCCAGCAGCCTGGACGGGGCTCGGGGGTGGGCTTTCTTT.

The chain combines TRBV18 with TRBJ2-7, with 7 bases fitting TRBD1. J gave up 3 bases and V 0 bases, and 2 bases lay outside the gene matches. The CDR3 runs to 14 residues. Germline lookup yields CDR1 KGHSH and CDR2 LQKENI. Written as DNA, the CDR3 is TGTGCCAGCTCACCACCTTCAGGGGGCTACGAGCAGTACTTC. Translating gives CASSPPSGGYEQYF.

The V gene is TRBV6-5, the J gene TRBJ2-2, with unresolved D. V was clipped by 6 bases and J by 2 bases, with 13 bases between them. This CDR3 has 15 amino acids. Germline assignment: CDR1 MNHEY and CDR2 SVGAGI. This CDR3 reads CASRTQRGNTGELFF. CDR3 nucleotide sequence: TGTGCCAGCAGAACCCAACGCGGCAACACCGGGGAGCTGTTTTTT.

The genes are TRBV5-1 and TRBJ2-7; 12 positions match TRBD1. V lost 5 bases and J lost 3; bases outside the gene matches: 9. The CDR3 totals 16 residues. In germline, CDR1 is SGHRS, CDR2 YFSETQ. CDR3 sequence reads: CASRMEGTGGLYEQYF. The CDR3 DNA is TGCGCCAGCAGGATGGAAGGGACAGGGGGCCTCTACGAGCAGTACTTC.

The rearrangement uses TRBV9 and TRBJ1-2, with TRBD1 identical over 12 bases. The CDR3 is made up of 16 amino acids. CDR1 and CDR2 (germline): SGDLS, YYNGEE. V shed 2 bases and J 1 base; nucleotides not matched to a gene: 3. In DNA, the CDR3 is TGTGCCAGCAGCGTTGGGACAGGGGGCTATAACTATGGCTACACCTTC. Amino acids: CASSVGTGGYNYGYTF. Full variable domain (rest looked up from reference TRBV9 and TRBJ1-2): DSGVTQTPKHLITATGQRVTLRCSPRSGDLSVYWYQQSLDQGLQFLIQYYNGEERAKGNILERFSAQQFPDLHSELNLSSLELGDSALYFCASSVGTGGYNYGYTFGSGTRLTVV.

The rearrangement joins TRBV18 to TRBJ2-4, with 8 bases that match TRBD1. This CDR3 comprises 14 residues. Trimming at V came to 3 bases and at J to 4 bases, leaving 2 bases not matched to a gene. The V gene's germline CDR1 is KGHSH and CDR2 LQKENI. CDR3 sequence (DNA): TGTGCCAGCTCACCGGGGACAGGAAAAAACATTCAGTACTTC. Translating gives CASSPGTGKNIQYF. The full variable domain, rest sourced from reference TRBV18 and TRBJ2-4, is NAGVMQNPRHLVRRRGQEARLRCSPMKGHSHVYWYRQLPEEGLKFMVYLQKENIIDESGMPKERFSAEFPKEGPSILRIQQVVRGDSAAYFCASSPGTGKNIQYFGAGTRLSVL.

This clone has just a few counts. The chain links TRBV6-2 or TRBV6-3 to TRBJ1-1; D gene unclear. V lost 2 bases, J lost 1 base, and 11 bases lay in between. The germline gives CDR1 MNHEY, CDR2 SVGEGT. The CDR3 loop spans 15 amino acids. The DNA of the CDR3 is TGTGCCAGCAGTTACGGTAGTTTAGCGAACACTGAAGCTTTCTTT. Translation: CASSYGSLANTEAFF.

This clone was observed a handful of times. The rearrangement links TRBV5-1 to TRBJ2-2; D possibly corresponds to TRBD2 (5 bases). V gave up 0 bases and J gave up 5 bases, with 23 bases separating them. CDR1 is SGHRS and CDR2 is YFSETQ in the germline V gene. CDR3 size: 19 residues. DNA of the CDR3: TGCGCCAGCAGCTTGGCCCGGGGTCCCTCCCACTTCGGAACCGGGGAGCTGTTTTTT. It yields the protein CASSLARGPSHFGTGELFF.

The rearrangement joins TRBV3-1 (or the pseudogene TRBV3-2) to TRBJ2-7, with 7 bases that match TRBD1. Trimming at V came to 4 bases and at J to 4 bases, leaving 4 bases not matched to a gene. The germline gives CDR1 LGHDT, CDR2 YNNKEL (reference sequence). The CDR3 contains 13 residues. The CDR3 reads CASSRQGSYEQYF. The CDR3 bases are TGTGCCAGCAGCCGACAGGGATCATACGAGCAGTACTTC.

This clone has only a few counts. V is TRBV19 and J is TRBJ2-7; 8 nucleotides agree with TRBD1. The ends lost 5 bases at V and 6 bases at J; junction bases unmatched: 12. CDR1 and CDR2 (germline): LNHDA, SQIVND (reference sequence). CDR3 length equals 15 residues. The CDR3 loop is CASSLGQGLSPEQYF. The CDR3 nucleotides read TGTGCCAGTAGTCTTGGACAGGGCCTCTCCCCCGAGCAGTACTTC.

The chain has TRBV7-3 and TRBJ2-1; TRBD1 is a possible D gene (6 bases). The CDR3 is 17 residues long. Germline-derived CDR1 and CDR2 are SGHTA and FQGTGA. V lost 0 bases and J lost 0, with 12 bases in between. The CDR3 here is CASSLTAGDGSYNEQFF. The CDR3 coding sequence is TGTGCCAGCAGCTTAACGGCAGGGGATGGCTCCTACAATGAGCAGTTCTTC.

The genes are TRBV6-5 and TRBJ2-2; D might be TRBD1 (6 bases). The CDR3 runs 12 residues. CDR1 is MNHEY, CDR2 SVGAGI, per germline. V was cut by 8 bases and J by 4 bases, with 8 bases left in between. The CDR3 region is CASGTRTGELFF. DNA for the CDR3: TGTGCCAGCGGGACACGCACCGGGGAGCTGTTTTTT.

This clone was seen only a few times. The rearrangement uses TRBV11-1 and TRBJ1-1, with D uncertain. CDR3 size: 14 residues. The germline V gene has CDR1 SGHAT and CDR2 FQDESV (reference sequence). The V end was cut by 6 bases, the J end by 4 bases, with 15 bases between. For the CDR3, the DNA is TGTGCCAGCAGTACTGACGGAAGGAGCACTGAAGCTTTCTTT. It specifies CASSTDGRSTEAFF.

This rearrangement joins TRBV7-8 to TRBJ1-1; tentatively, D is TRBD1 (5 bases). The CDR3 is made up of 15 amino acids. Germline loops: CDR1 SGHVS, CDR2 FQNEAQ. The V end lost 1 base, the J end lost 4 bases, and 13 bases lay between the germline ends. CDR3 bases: TGTGCCAGCAGCTTAGTGACCCAGGGTTCCACTGAAGCTTTCTTT. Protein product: CASSLVTQGSTEAFF. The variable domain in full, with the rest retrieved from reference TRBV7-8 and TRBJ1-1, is GAGVSQSPRYKVAKRGQDVALRCDPISGHVSLFWYQQALGQGPEFLTYFQNEAQLDKSGLPSDRFFAERPEGSVSTLKIQRTQQEDSAVYLCASSLVTQGSTEAFFGQGTRLTVV.

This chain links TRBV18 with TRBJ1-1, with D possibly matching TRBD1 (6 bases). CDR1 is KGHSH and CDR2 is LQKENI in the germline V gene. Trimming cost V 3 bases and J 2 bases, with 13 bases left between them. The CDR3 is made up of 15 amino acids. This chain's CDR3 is CASSPSGAKNTEAFF. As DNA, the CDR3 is TGTGCCAGCTCACCTTCAGGGGCGAAAAACACTGAAGCTTTCTTT.

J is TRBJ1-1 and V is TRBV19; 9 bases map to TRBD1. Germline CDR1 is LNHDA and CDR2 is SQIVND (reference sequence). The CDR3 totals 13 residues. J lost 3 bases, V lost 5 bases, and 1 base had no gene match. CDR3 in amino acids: CASSRTGDTEAFF. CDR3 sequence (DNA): TGTGCCAGTAGTCGGACAGGGGACACTGAAGCTTTCTTT.

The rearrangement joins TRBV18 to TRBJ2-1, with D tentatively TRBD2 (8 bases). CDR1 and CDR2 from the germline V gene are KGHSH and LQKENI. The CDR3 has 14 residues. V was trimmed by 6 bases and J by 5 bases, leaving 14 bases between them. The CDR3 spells CASSRSGTDNEQFF. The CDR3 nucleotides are TGTGCCAGCTCCCGTAGCGGGACAGACAATGAGCAGTTCTTC. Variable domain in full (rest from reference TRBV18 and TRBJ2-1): NAGVMQNPRHLVRRRGQEARLRCSPMKGHSHVYWYRQLPEEGLKFMVYLQKENIIDESGMPKERFSAEFPKEGPSILRIQQVVRGDSAAYFCASSRSGTDNEQFFGPGTRLTVL.

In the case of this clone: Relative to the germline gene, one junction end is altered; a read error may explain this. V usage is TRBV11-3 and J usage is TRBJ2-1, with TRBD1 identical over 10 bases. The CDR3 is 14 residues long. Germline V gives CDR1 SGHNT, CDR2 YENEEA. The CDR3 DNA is TGTGCCAGCAGCTTGGGACAGGGGTACAATGGGCAGTTCTTC. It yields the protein CASSLGQGYNGQFF.